Below are 25 T cell receptor beta chains sequenced from a single sample in a study of lymphopenia after photon versus proton radiotherapy. Repertoires were generated with immunoSEQ multiplex PCR, while TCRdb's copy carries only in-frame clones and drops some. The repertoire holds approximately 66,000 clones, around 88% seen once, with approximately 2% in the top ten. This specimen consisted of peripheral blood, obtained from a patient treated with photon-based radiotherapy. The receptors derive from a man aged 35 to 55 with gastric cancer.

The CDR3 DNA reads TGTGCTAGTGGTTCGGCGGGGGGCCTCGAGCAGTACTTC. Protein product: CASGSAGGLEQYF. This rearrangement joins TRBV12-5 to TRBJ2-7; TRBD2 matches 8 bases. This CDR3 is 13 amino acids long. V gave up 4 bases and J gave up 6 bases; unmatched junction bases: 5. Germline V gene sequence: CDR1 LGHNT, CDR2 FRNRAP.

The rearrangement joins TRBV4-1 to TRBJ1-1, with D uncertain. The CDR3 spans 13 residues. V lost 5 bases and J 7 bases, leaving 14 bases between the germline ends. Germline V CDR1 and CDR2: MGHRA, YSYEKL. This CDR3 is CASSYREEDEAFF. CDR3 nucleotides: TGCGCCAGCAGCTACCGCGAGGAGGATGAAGCTTTCTTT.

V gene TRBV6-6 combines with J gene TRBJ1-5, with D possibly TRBD1 on 5 matching bases. CDR3 size: 15 residues. Germline CDR1 MNHNY, CDR2 SVGAGI (reference sequence). Trimming stripped 3 bases from V and 0 bases from J, with 9 bases between. The CDR3 DNA reads as TGTGCCAGCAGTTATGGAGGGACTAGCAATCAGCCCCAGCATTTT. Its protein is CASSYGGTSNQPQHF.

The J gene is TRBJ2-6, the V gene TRBV9, with D perhaps being TRBD1 or TRBD2 (6 bases each). CDR1 SGDLS and CDR2 YYNGEE come from the germline V gene. The CDR3 consists of 18 residues. V dropped 2 bases and J dropped 0 bases, with 15 bases sitting between them. The CDR3 is CASSVSHGGLSGANVLTF. The CDR3 coding sequence is TGTGCCAGCAGCGTCTCCCATGGGGGGCTCTCTGGGGCCAACGTCCTGACTTTC.

The chain carries TRBV5-6 and TRBJ2-3; 10 positions match TRBD2. The CDR3 sequence is 15 residues long. V gave up 4 bases and J gave up 2 bases; unmatched junction bases: 4. In germline, CDR1 is SGHDT, CDR2 YYEEEE. The CDR3 region is CASSGSGGITDTQYF. The CDR3, as DNA: TGTGCCAGCAGCGGTAGCGGGGGGATCACAGATACGCAGTATTTT. Variable domain in full (rest from reference TRBV5-6 and TRBJ2-3): DAGVTQSPTHLIKTRGQQVTLRCSPKSGHDTVSWYQQALGQGPQFIFQYYEEEERQRGNFPDRFSGHQFPNYSSELNVNALLLGDSALYLCASSGSGGITDTQYFGPGTRLTVL.

Relative to its sample, this clone is large (0.1 to 1%). The chain carries TRBV7-7 and TRBJ2-7; D is unresolved. Between the trimmed V and J ends, which lost 2 bases and 5 bases, there was a span of 10 bases. Germline CDR1 is SSHAT and CDR2 is FNYEAQ (reference sequence). The CDR3 covers 13 residues. The DNA for the CDR3 is TGTGCCAGCAGCTTAAGCCTCGACGACGAGCAGTACTTC. It yields the protein CASSLSLDDEQYF.

The chain is built from TRBV6-5 and TRBJ2-1; D uncertain. The CDR3 loop spans 14 amino acids. Germline V gives CDR1 MNHEY, CDR2 SVGAGI. The V and J ends lost 2 bases and 8 bases respectively, with 13 bases between them. The CDR3 DNA reads as TGTGCCAGCAGTTACGGGCAGGTAAGGGATGAGCAGTTCTTC. Its translation: CASSYGQVRDEQFF.

This chain links TRBV4-2 with TRBJ2-6, with no clear D. This CDR3 is built from 14 residues. V lost 2 bases and J 4 bases, leaving 6 bases between the germline ends. The germline gives CDR1 LGHNA, CDR2 YNFKEQ. CDR3 in amino acids: CASSQRLGANVLTF. CDR3 DNA sequence: TGTGCCAGCAGCCAAAGGCTGGGGGCCAACGTCCTGACTTTC.

The V call is TRBV2, the J call TRBJ2-3, with 11 bases matching TRBD2. This CDR3 spans 14 amino acids. V lost 8 bases, J lost 5 bases, and 6 bases stayed unmatched. The germline V gene has CDR1 SNHLY and CDR2 FYNNEI. As DNA, the CDR3 is TGTGCCAGCCAGCTAGCGGGGGGCGGAGATACGCAGTATTTT. Protein sequence: CASQLAGGGDTQYF. Complete variable domain (other parts from reference TRBV2 and TRBJ2-3): EPEVTQTPSHQVTQMGQEVILRCVPISNHLYFYWYRQILGQKVEFLVSFYNNEISEKSEIFDDQFSVERPDGSNFTLKIRSTKLEDSAMYFCASQLAGGGDTQYFGPGTRLTVL.

Note on this clone: The CDR3 ends on some other residue instead of the conserved phenylalanine or tryptophan, so this is likely a read error. Because the CDR3's place on the DNA is in doubt, the DNA is left out and the CDR3 is given as listed by TCRdb. The chain is built from TRBV4-3 and TRBJ1-2. The CDR3 totals 15 residues, both ends included. CDR1 is LGHNA and CDR2 is YSLEER in the germline V gene. CDR3 sequence reads: CASSQDYGFSPRSFG.

In regard to this clone: This sample includes further DNA sequences coding for the same CDR3. This rearrangement joins TRBV5-1 to TRBJ1-1; D is uncertain. Germline V lookup: CDR1 SGHRS, CDR2 YFSETQ. This CDR3 contains 17 residues. V was cut by 2 bases and J by 5 bases, with 22 bases left in between. In DNA form, the CDR3 reads TGCGCCAGCAGCTTTAGTTCCCCGGGAGTTCTGGGTACTGAAGCTTTCTTT. Its translation is CASSFSSPGVLGTEAFF.

Concerning this clone: Different DNA sequences within this sample yield the same CDR3. The chain joins TRBV30 to TRBJ1-1; no clear D. Germline V lookup: CDR1 GTSNPN, CDR2 SVGIG (reference sequence). The CDR3 loop spans 11 amino acids. V was cut by 2 bases and J by 8 bases, with 9 bases left in between. The CDR3 DNA follows: TGTGCCTGGAGTCCGACCCGGGAAGCTTTCTTT. Its protein is CAWSPTREAFF.

This clone came up once. The chain combines TRBV5-6 with TRBJ1-2, with D maybe TRBD1 (6 bases). V shed 3 bases and J shed 8 bases, with 11 bases lying between them. This CDR3 is built from 12 residues. Germline loops: CDR1 SGHDT, CDR2 YYEEEE. For the CDR3, the DNA is TGTGCCAGCAGCTCCCAGGGGTCCGGCTACACCTTC. Its translation: CASSSQGSGYTF.

The chain combines TRBV30 with TRBJ1-3, with 7 bases lining up with TRBD1. V dropped 3 bases and J dropped 5; count of bases not matched to a gene: 7. CDR1 and CDR2 (germline): GTSNPN, SVGIG (reference sequence). CDR3 size: 14 residues. CDR3 protein: CAWRPDRLRNTIYF. CDR3 DNA sequence: TGTGCCTGGAGACCGGACAGGCTTAGAAACACCATATATTTT.

The rearrangement links TRBV7-2 to TRBJ2-3; D unresolved. CDR3 length: 14 amino acids. V was shortened by 2 bases and J by 4 bases, with 10 bases between the two germline ends. Germline CDR1 and CDR2: SGHTA and FQGNSA. CDR3 DNA: TGTGCCAGCAGCTTATATCTCAACCCAGATACGCAGTATTTT. Its protein product is CASSLYLNPDTQYF.

In DNA form, the CDR3 reads TGTGCCAGCAGCAAGAGTACCGGGACGGGTAATTCACCCCTCCACTTT. Protein: CASSKSTGTGNSPLHF. The chain uses TRBV5-6 and TRBJ1-6, with D perhaps matching TRBD1 (5 bases). CDR3 length equals 16 residues. Trimming pared 4 bases from V and 6 bases from J, leaving 17 bases between. Germline V gives CDR1 SGHDT, CDR2 YYEEEE.

The chain uses TRBV2 and TRBJ1-1; the D is unclear. With 6 bases removed from V and 4 bases from J, the gap between germline ends came to 6 bases. Looked up from germline, CDR1 is SNHLY and CDR2 is FYNNEI. CDR3 length equals 11 residues. The DNA for the CDR3 is TGTGCCAGCAGGGTGGTCACTGAAGCTTTCTTT. Its protein product is CASRVVTEAFF.

This rearrangement joins TRBV5-1 to TRBJ2-7; D unresolved. The CDR3 has 13 amino acids. Germline values: CDR1 SGHRS, CDR2 YFSETQ. V lost 4 bases and J 3 bases, leaving 11 bases between the germline ends. The CDR3 nucleotides read TGCGCCAGCAGCGAGGACGGTTTCTACGAGCAGTACTTC. Amino acid sequence: CASSEDGFYEQYF.

CDR3 residues: CASSLETGKTHYGYTF. DNA of the CDR3: TGTGCCAGCAGCTTAGAGACGGGTAAAACTCACTATGGCTACACCTTC. The rearrangement joins TRBV7-2 to TRBJ1-2; D call uncertain. Germline CDR1 and CDR2: SGHTA and FQGNSA. Trimming stripped 1 base from V and 3 bases from J, with 15 bases between. The CDR3 contains 16 residues.

This chain links TRBV5-1 with TRBJ1-1; TRBD1 matches at 8 bases. The trim removed 5 bases at V and 4 bases at J, leaving 7 bases unmatched. CDR1 and CDR2 (germline): SGHRS, YFSETQ. There are 14 residues in the CDR3. The CDR3 is CASSTDREGTEAFF. The CDR3 DNA is TGCGCCAGCAGTACGGACAGGGAGGGCACTGAAGCTTTCTTT.

The rearrangement links TRBV6-4 to TRBJ2-6; D remains unclear. Germline CDR1 MRHNA, CDR2 SNTAGT. The ends were cut back, 8 bases at V and 0 bases at J, with 5 bases in the middle. This CDR3 has 13 residues. The CDR3 loop reads CASGPSGANVLTF. In DNA form, the CDR3 reads TGTGCCAGCGGACCCTCTGGGGCCAACGTCCTGACTTTC.

The chain's CDR3 is CASSSFRDTQYF. The CDR3 nucleotides read TGTGCCAGCAGCTCCTTCCGGGATACGCAGTATTTT. The J gene is TRBJ2-3, the V gene TRBV2, with D hard to call. The germline V gene has CDR1 SNHLY and CDR2 FYNNEI. V was pared by 6 bases and J by 6 bases, with 10 bases between. There are 12 residues in the CDR3.

The chain combines TRBV11-3 with TRBJ2-7; 8 nucleotides line up with TRBD2. Trimming took 5 bases from V and 8 from J; bases not matched to a gene: 11. The CDR3 runs 14 residues. Germline loops: CDR1 SGHNT, CDR2 YENEEA. This chain's CDR3 is CASSPGGGYMQQYF. The CDR3 bases are TGTGCCAGCAGCCCCGGGGGGGGCTACATGCAGCAGTACTTC.

CDR3 in amino acids: CASSQEGGRNNEQFF. DNA of the CDR3: TGTGCCAGCAGCCAAGAAGGCGGTAGGAACAATGAGCAGTTCTTC. The J gene is TRBJ2-1, the V gene TRBV4-2; D is unresolved. The CDR3 covers 15 residues. Deletions cut 0 bases from V and 5 bases from J, with 11 bases between. Germline assignment: CDR1 LGHNA and CDR2 YNFKEQ.

Only a few counts were recorded for this clone. The rearrangement joins TRBV21-1 to TRBJ2-7; TRBD2 reflects the table's D call only, with no check against the DNA. TRBV21-1 is tagged as a pseudogene. The CDR3 runs 17 residues. DNA for the CDR3: TGTGCCAGCAGTAAAAGACAGCGGGGCAACCTCTCCTACGAGCAGTACTTC. Residues: CASSKRQRGNLSYEQYF.